The 5 T cell receptor beta chains listed next were all sequenced from one sample in a study of cytomegalovirus exposure and HLA in healthy donors. The method was immunoSEQ multiplex PCR; TCRdb's version includes in-frame clones alone and lacks a portion of them. The data contain 150,000 to 200,000 clones, 75% to 90% of them singletons. Material: PBMCs. These receptors were collected from a man between 18 and 29 years old in good health and CMV-seropositive.

The genes are TRBV7-8 and TRBJ2-3; 7 bases are shared with TRBD2. The germline V gene has CDR1 SGHVS and CDR2 FQNEAQ. Losses at the gene ends were 3 bases for V and 4 bases for J; bases not matched to a gene: 10. There are 16 residues in the CDR3. CDR3 nucleotides: TGTGCCAGCAGCTTGACCGGGACTACTCGCCCAGATACGCAGTATTTT. This translates into CASSLTGTTRPDTQYF.

The chain couples TRBV6-5 to TRBJ1-4; D is undetermined. Trimming stripped 1 base from V and 7 bases from J, with 10 bases between. This CDR3 contains 14 residues. Germline values: CDR1 MNHEY, CDR2 SVGAGI. This chain's CDR3 is CASSYFAIGEKLFF. The CDR3 DNA is TGTGCCAGCAGTTACTTTGCTATTGGTGAAAAACTGTTTTTT.

The V and J genes are TRBV4-3 and TRBJ2-7; D possibly corresponds to TRBD2 (5 bases). Trimming stripped 1 base from V and 3 bases from J, with 10 bases between. CDR1 and CDR2 from the germline V gene are LGHNA and YSLEER. The CDR3 contains 14 residues. The CDR3 DNA is TGCGCCAGCAGCCAAGGACGCCGGGACTACGAGCAGTACTTC. Translating gives CASSQGRRDYEQYF.

This chain connects TRBV7-9 to TRBJ2-2, with unresolved D. The CDR3 consists of 11 residues. The germline V and J ends were trimmed by 7 bases and 5 bases, with 5 bases remaining between them. Germline assignment: CDR1 SEHNR and CDR2 FQNEAQ (reference sequence). The CDR3 spells CASTKTGELFF. CDR3 DNA: TGTGCCAGCACTAAGACCGGGGAGCTGTTTTTT. Combining the CDR3 with reference TRBV7-9 and TRBJ2-2 gives the whole variable domain DTGVSQNPRHKITKRGQNVTFRCDPISEHNRLYWYRQTLGQGPEFLTYFQNEAQLEKSRLLSDRFSAERPKGSFSTLEIQRTEQGDSAMYLCASTKTGELFFGEGSRLTVL.

This chain uses TRBV19 with TRBJ1-2; the D gene is possibly TRBD1 (5 bases). V was pared by 5 bases and J by 3 bases, with 13 bases between. CDR1 is LNHDA and CDR2 is SQIVND in the germline V gene (reference sequence). This CDR3 is 14 amino acids long. DNA of the CDR3: TGTGCCAGTAGTCCTAATGGAGGGGACTATGGCTACACCTTC. Translating it yields CASSPNGGDYGYTF.